Following are 15 T cell receptor beta chains from one sample sequenced in a study of response to subunit inactivated influenza vaccine. TCRdb recomputed calls from the RT-PCR reads with MiXCR, one row per CDR3 protein. Found here are around 490,000 distinct CDR3 sequences, less than 8% of them singletons; the top ten hold 10% to 15%. The specimen comprised PBMCs from blood, sampled roughly 24 months after vaccination. These receptors were obtained from a man in his fifties or sixties who received an inactivated influenza vaccine.

This clonotype was observed a few times. V and J are TRBV12-3 or TRBV12-4 and TRBJ1-2; D perhaps matches TRBD1 (5 bases). The CDR3 spans 15 residues. Trimming removed 6 bases from V and 5 bases from J, with 19 bases in between. The CDR3, as DNA: TGTGCCAGCAGCCCGGGGGGTTCGGGGGGATATGGCTACACCTTC. Residues: CASSPGGSGGYGYTF.

This clonotype was counted a few times. This rearrangement joins TRBV14 to TRBJ1-2; 8 nucleotides line up with TRBD1. The V gene end was trimmed by 3 bases and the J gene end by 6 bases; junction bases not matched to a gene: 3. The germline V gene encodes CDR1 SGHDN and CDR2 FVKESK. The CDR3 length is 13 residues. The CDR3 nucleotides read TGTGCCAGCAGCCATGGACAGGGCCATGGCTACACCTTC. Its protein product is CASSHGQGHGYTF.

This clonotype was seen many times. This chain links TRBV9 with TRBJ2-5; 8 nucleotides align to TRBD2. CDR3 length equals 16 residues. Looked up from germline, CDR1 is SGDLS and CDR2 is YYNGEE. The V and J ends lost 0 bases and 3 bases, in that order; junction bases with no gene match: 7. This chain's CDR3 is CASSVATGLGEETQYF. CDR3 bases: TGTGCCAGCAGCGTAGCTACGGGACTAGGGGAAGAGACCCAGTACTTC.

In its sample, this clonotype was seen many times. This sequence joins TRBV27 and TRBJ2-7; 10 nucleotides agree with TRBD2. Germline V gives CDR1 MNHEY, CDR2 SMNVEV (reference sequence). Trimming took 2 bases from V and 2 from J; bases not matched to a gene: 0. This CDR3 contains 14 residues. The CDR3 loop is CASSLLAGAYEQYF. The CDR3 region has the DNA TGTGCCAGCAGTTTACTAGCGGGAGCCTACGAGCAGTACTTC.

This clonotype has a handful of counts. The chain is built from TRBV4-3 and TRBJ2-3, with D maybe TRBD2 (5 bases). Germline V gene lookup returns CDR1 LGHNA and CDR2 YSLEER. The CDR3 extends over 16 amino acids. The germline V and J ends were trimmed by 0 bases and 1 base, with 11 bases remaining between them. The CDR3 here is CASSQDSDSRTDTQYF. In nucleotides, the CDR3 is TGCGCCAGCAGCCAAGATTCGGACTCCCGCACAGATACGCAGTATTTT.

The chain uses TRBV6-4 and TRBJ2-1; 9 bases match TRBD2. CDR1 MRHNA and CDR2 SNTAGT come from the germline V gene. Trimming cost V 3 bases and J 6 bases; bases outside gene matches: 3. This CDR3 has 14 amino acids. The CDR3 loop is CASSEAGGLNEQFF. The CDR3, as DNA: TGTGCCAGCAGTGAGGCGGGAGGGCTCAATGAGCAGTTCTTC.

This clonotype was counted ten times or more. The CDR3 region is CATSEPSGGPSSNEQFF. CDR3 DNA sequence: TGTGCCACCAGTGAACCTTCTGGGGGCCCTTCTAGCAATGAGCAGTTCTTC. This sequence joins TRBV24-1 and TRBJ2-1; TRBD1 is a possible D gene (6 bases). CDR1 KGHDR and CDR2 SFDVKD come from the germline V gene. The germline V and J ends were trimmed by 4 bases and 6 bases, with 21 bases remaining between them. The CDR3 consists of 17 residues.

This clonotype has ten or more counts. The gene calls are TRBV7-9 and TRBJ2-5; no clear D gene. The CDR3 sequence is 12 residues long. V was clipped by 3 bases and J by 5 bases, with 7 bases between them. CDR1 and CDR2 from the germline V gene are SEHNR and FQNEAQ (reference sequence). The CDR3 DNA reads as TGTGCCAGCAGCTTTCCAGTGGAGACCCAGTACTTC. Residues: CASSFPVETQYF.

This clonotype was detected a few times. The chain has TRBV4-1 and TRBJ1-5, with 8 bases matching TRBD1. Germline trimming cut 1 base from V and 7 bases from J; bases unmatched to any gene: 3. The CDR3 is 14 amino acids. CDR1 MGHRA and CDR2 YSYEKL come from the germline V gene. The CDR3 here is CASSQGTGTQPQHF. For the CDR3, the DNA is TGCGCCAGCAGCCAAGGGACAGGGACGCAGCCCCAGCATTTT.

The chain combines TRBV12-3 or TRBV12-4 with TRBJ2-1, with D tentatively TRBD1 or TRBD2 (5 bases each). The CDR3 loop spans 16 amino acids. V was pared by 6 bases and J by 0 bases, with 15 bases between. CDR3: CASSPGPSSSYNEQFF. The CDR3 nucleotides read TGTGCCAGCAGCCCGGGGCCGAGTAGCTCCTACAATGAGCAGTTCTTC.

This sequence joins TRBV5-1 and TRBJ1-3, with D tentatively TRBD1 (6 bases). The germline V and J ends were trimmed by 4 bases and 0 bases, with 14 bases remaining between them. CDR1 SGHRS and CDR2 YFSETQ come from the germline V gene. The length of the CDR3 is 16 residues. The CDR3 DNA is TGCGCCAGCAGCCCCCAGGGGATCACCTCTGGAAACACCATATATTTT. Translating gives CASSPQGITSGNTIYF.

Only a few counts were recorded for this clonotype. J is TRBJ2-1 and V is TRBV3-1; perhaps D is TRBD1 or TRBD2 (6 bases each). The CDR3 runs to 15 residues. Per the germline V gene, CDR1 is LGHDT and CDR2 is YNNKEL (reference sequence). The V end was cut by 4 bases, the J end by 5 bases, with 15 bases between. The CDR3 protein is CASSLRRGRHNEQFF. The CDR3 nucleotides are TGTGCCAGCAGCCTCCGCCGGGGGCGACACAATGAGCAGTTCTTC.

In its sample, this clonotype was seen many times. This chain links TRBV20-1 with TRBJ2-1; D is possibly TRBD1 or TRBD2 (5 bases each). In germline, CDR1 is DFQATT, CDR2 SNEGSKA (reference sequence). The CDR3 contains 13 residues. Trimming removed 4 bases from V and 8 bases from J, with 15 bases in between. The CDR3 bases are TGCAGTGCTACCGGGGCCTACTCCGATGAGCAGTTCTTC. Translating it yields CSATGAYSDEQFF.

This clonotype has ten or more counts. This chain connects TRBV29-1 to TRBJ2-1, with D uncertain. Trimming took off 3 bases at V and 4 bases at J, with 13 bases between the two ends. There are 14 residues in the CDR3. In germline, CDR1 is SQVTM, CDR2 ANQGSEA. CDR3 residues: CSVEGTGDYNEQFF. The CDR3 coding sequence is TGCAGCGTTGAGGGAACTGGGGATTACAATGAGCAGTTCTTC.

This chain links TRBV20-1 with TRBJ1-5, with a tentative D call TRBD1 (5 bases). This CDR3 has 17 residues. Between the trimmed V and J ends, which lost 3 bases and 2 bases, there was a span of 20 bases. Germline lookup yields CDR1 DFQATT and CDR2 SNEGSKA (reference sequence). In DNA form, the CDR3 reads TGCAGTGCTAGTACGGCAGGGAATTTTGATGGCAATCAGCCCCAGCATTTT. This sequence encodes CSASTAGNFDGNQPQHF.